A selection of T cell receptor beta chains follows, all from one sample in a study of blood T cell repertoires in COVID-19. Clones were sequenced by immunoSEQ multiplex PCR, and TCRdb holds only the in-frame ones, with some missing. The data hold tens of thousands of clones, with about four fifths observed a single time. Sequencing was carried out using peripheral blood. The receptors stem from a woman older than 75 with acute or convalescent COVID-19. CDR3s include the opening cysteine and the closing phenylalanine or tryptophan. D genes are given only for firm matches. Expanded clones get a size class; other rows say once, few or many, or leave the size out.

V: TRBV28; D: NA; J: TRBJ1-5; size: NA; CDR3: CASSLSANNQPQHF; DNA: TGTGCCAGCAGTTTAAGCGCGAACAATCAGCCCCAGCATTTT
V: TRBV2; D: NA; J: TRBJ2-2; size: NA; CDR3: CASSASDTGELFF; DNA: TGTGCCAGCAGTGCGTCCGACACCGGGGAGCTGTTTTTT
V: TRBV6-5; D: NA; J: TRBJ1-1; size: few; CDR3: CASMIGTPSTEAFF; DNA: TGTGCCAGCATGATAGGGACACCGAGCACTGAAGCTTTCTTT
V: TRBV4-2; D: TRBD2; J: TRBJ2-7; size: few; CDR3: CASSPSGYEQYF; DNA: TGTGCCAGCAGCCCTAGCGGATACGAGCAGTACTTC
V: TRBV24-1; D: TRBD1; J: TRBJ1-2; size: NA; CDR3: CATSDPTGGGYGYTF; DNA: TGTGCCACCAGTGACCCGACAGGGGGTGGCTATGGCTACACCTTC
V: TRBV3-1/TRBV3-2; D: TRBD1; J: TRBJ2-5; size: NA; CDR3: CASSRDRGFGETQYF; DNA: TGTGCCAGCAGCCGAGACAGGGGATTTGGGGAGACCCAGTACTTC
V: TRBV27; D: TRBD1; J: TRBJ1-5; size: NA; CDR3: CASSSGRTGVNQPQHF; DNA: TGTGCCAGCAGTTCGGGGAGGACAGGGGTCAATCAGCCCCAGCATTTT
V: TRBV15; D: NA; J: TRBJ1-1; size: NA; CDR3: CATSRDPAVLKAFF; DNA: TGTGCCACCAGCAGAGATCCTGCAGTTTTAAAAGCTTTCTTT
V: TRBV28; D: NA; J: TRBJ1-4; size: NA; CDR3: CASNSFRATNEKLFF; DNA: TGTGCCAGCAATTCCTTCAGGGCAACTAATGAAAAACTGTTTTTT
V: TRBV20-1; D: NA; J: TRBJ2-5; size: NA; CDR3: CSASREETQYF; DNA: TGCAGTGCTAGCCGGGAAGAGACCCAGTACTTC
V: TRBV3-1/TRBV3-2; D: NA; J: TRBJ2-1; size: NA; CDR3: CASSQGGRAGFGQFF; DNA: TGTGCCAGCAGCCAAGGAGGGCGGGCAGGCTTTGGGCAGTTCTTC
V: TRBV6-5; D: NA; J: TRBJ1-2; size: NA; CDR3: CAIELPPLSGIYTF; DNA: TGTGCCATCGAGCTCCCCCCTCTATCAGGGATCTACACCTTC
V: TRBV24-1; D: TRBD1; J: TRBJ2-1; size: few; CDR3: CATSDLQRGTGSINEQFF; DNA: TGTGCCACCAGTGATTTGCAAAGAGGGACAGGGAGCATCAATGAGCAGTTCTTC
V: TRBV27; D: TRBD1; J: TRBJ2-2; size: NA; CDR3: CASSSGGAGTGELFF; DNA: TGTGCCAGCAGTTCAGGGGGTGCGGGCACCGGGGAGCTGTTTTTT
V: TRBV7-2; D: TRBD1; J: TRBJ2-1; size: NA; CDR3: CASSPRDRGRPYNEQFF; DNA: TGTGCCAGCAGCCCCCGGGACAGGGGGCGCCCCTACAATGAGCAGTTCTTC
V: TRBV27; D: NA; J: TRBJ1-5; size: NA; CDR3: CASSPDTPEPQHF; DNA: TGTGCCAGCAGTCCCGACACTCCAGAGCCCCAGCATTTT
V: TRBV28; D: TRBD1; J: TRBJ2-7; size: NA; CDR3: CASSLYTTGTGGLEQYF; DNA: TGTGCCAGCAGTTTATACACCACCGGGACAGGGGGCCTCGAGCAGTACTTC
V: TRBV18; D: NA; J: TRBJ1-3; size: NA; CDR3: CASSRAGSGNTIYF; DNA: TGTGCCAGCTCACGGGCCGGCTCTGGAAACACCATATATTTT
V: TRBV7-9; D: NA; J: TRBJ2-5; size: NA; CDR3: CASSPDSRKETQYF; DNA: TGTGCCAGCAGCCCAGATTCGCGGAAAGAGACCCAGTACTTC
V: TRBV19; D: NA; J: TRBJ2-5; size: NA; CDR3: CASGQSRYQETQYF; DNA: TGTGCCAGTGGACAATCCCGGTACCAAGAGACCCAGTACTTC
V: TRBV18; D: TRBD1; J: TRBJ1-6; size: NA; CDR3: CASSPGQGTNSPLHF; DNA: TGTGCCAGCTCACCCGGACAGGGAACAAATTCACCCCTCCACTTT
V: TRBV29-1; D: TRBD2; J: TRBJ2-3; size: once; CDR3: CSVCPSGNTDTQYF; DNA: TGCAGCGTGTGCCCCAGCGGGAACACAGATACGCAGTATTTT
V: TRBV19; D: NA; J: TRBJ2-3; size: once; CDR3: CASSVADTQYF; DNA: TGTGCCAGTAGTGTCGCGGATACGCAGTATTTT
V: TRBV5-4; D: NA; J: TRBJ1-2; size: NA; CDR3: CASRGVGSGAYGYTF; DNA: TGTGCCAGCAGGGGCGTGGGTAGCGGGGCTTATGGCTACACCTTC
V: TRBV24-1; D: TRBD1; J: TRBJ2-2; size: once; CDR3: CATSSTGETGELFF; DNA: TGTGCCACCAGTTCCACAGGGGAAACCGGGGAGCTGTTTTTT
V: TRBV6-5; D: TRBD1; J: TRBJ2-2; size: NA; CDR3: CASRSGTGGGGELFF; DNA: TGTGCCAGCAGATCCGGGACAGGGGGAGGCGGGGAGCTGTTTTTT
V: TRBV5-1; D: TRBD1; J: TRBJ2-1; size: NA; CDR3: CASSPGQGLLNEQFF; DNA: TGCGCCAGCAGCCCAGGACAGGGTTTACTCAATGAGCAGTTCTTC
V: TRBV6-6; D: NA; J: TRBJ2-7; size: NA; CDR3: CASTPGSPTYEQYF; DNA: TGTGCCAGCACCCCGGGGTCCCCGACCTACGAGCAGTACTTC
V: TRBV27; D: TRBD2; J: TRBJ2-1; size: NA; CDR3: CASSFSLPAGTSGIYNEQFF; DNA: TGTGCCAGCAGTTTCTCTCTCCCCGCTGGGACTAGCGGGATATACAATGAGCAGTTCTTC
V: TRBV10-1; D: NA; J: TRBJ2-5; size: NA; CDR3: CASSDTRVQETQYF; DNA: TGCGCCAGCAGTGATACCAGGGTCCAAGAGACCCAGTACTTC
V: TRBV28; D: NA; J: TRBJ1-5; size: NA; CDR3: CASSALTGPGQPQHF; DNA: TGTGCCAGCAGTGCCCTTACAGGGCCAGGTCAGCCCCAGCATTTT
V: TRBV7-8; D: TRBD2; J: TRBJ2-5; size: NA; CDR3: CASSFSGSETQYF; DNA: TGTGCCAGCAGCTTCAGCGGGAGCGAGACCCAGTACTTC
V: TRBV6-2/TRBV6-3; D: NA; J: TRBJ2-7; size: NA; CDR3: CASSQRGQAYEQYF; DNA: TGTGCCAGCAGTCAGCGGGGACAGGCGTACGAGCAGTACTTC
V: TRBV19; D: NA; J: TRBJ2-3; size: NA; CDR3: CASSPQGPDTQYF; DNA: TGTGCCAGTAGTCCCCAGGGTCCAGATACGCAGTATTTT
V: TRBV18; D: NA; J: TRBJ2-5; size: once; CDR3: CASSLLQGEETQYF; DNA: TGTGCCAGCTCACTTTTACAGGGAGAAGAGACCCAGTACTTC
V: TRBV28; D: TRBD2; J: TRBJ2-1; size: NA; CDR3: CASTPIAGDYNEQFF; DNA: TGTGCCAGCACCCCTATAGCGGGAGACTACAATGAGCAGTTCTTC
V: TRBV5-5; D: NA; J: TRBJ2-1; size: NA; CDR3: CASSAQDNEQFF; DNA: TGTGCCAGCAGCGCACAGGACAATGAGCAGTTCTTC
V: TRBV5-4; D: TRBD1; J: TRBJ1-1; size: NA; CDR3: CASSLGQANEAFF; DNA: TGTGCCAGCAGCCTGGGACAGGCGAATGAAGCTTTCTTT
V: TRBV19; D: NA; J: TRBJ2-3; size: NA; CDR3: CASSVSQSTDTQYF; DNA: TGTGCCAGTAGTGTTTCCCAGAGCACAGATACGCAGTATTTT
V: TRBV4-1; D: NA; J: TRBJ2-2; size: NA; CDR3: CASSQDQGGGELFF; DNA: TGCGCCAGCAGCCAAGATCAGGGGGGCGGGGAGCTGTTTTTT
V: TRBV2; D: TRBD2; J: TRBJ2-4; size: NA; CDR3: CASSELGALAGGLAKNIQYF; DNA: TGTGCCAGCAGTGAACTGGGGGCGCTAGCGGGGGGGCTAGCCAAAAACATTCAGTACTTC
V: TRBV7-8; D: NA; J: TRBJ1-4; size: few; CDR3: CASSQRTGIGEKLFF; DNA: TGTGCCAGCAGCCAACGGACGGGAATAGGTGAAAAACTGTTTTTT
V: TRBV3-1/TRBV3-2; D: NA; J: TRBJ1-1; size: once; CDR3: CASSTSLGGNTEAFF; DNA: TGTGCCAGCAGCACCTCCCTGGGAGGGAACACTGAAGCTTTCTTT
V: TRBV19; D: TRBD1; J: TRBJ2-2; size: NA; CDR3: CASKGASFTGELFF; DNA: TGTGCCAGTAAGGGGGCTAGCTTCACCGGGGAGCTGTTTTTT
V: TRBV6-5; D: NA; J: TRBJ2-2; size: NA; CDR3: CASSRRTTGELFF; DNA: TGTGCCAGCAGCCGGAGGACCACCGGGGAGCTGTTTTTT
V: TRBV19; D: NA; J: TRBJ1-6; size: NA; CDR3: CASKEGSYNSPLHF; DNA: TGTGCCAGTAAAGAGGGATCCTATAATTCACCCCTCCACTTT
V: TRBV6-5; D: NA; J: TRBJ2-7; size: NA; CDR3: CASNLQGREQYF; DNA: TGTGCCAGCAACTTACAGGGACGCGAGCAGTACTTC
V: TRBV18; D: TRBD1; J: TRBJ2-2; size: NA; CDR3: CASSQTGGSGELFF; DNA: TGTGCCAGCTCCCAAACAGGGGGCTCCGGGGAGCTGTTTTTT
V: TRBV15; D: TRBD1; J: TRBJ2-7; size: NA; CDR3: CATSRDLPGGGYEQYF; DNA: TGTGCCACCAGCAGAGATCTACCAGGGGGCGGGTACGAGCAGTACTTC
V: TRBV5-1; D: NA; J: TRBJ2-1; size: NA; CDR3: CASSPHGDSLVEQFF; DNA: TGCGCCAGCAGCCCCCATGGGGACTCTTTAGTTGAGCAGTTCTTC
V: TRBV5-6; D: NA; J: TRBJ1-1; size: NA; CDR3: CASSRGGQGDTEAFF; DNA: TGTGCCAGCAGCCGGGGGGGCCAGGGAGACACTGAAGCTTTCTTT